Each of the 5 T cell receptor beta chains below was sequenced from the same sample in a study of cytomegalovirus exposure and HLA in healthy donors. In the PCR, 60 Vbeta and 13 Jbeta primers were used. This table comes from immunoSEQ multiplex PCR, and its TCRdb copy is limited to in-frame clones, with some not included. Of approximately 130,000 clones detected, about four fifths appear once; the ten largest clones hold about 1.4%. The specimen sequenced was PBMCs. All receptors come from a woman between 40 and 55 years old in good health and CMV-seronegative.

On this clone itself: At the DNA level, this CDR3 is encoded by other sequences in the same sample as well. The chain has TRBV6-1 and TRBJ1-1; no firm D call. The CDR3 is 12 residues long. V shed 2 bases and J shed 4 bases, with 5 bases lying between them. Looked up from germline, CDR1 is MNHNS and CDR2 is SASEGT. Here the CDR3 reads CASSETGTEAFF. The CDR3 bases are TGTGCCAGCAGTGAAACGGGCACTGAAGCTTTCTTT.

This clone has a single count. The chain employs TRBV7-2 and TRBJ2-7; the match to TRBD1 covers 9 bases. The CDR3 is 14 residues long. V lost 5 bases, J lost 3 bases, and 5 bases stayed unmatched. Germline V lookup: CDR1 SGHTA, CDR2 FQGNSA. The CDR3 DNA sequence: TGTGCCAGCAGCCAAACAGGGGGCCACTACGAGCAGTACTTC. As protein: CASSQTGGHYEQYF.

The chain has TRBV18 and TRBJ1-1; D is perhaps TRBD1 (6 bases). Germline V gives CDR1 KGHSH, CDR2 LQKENI. There are 12 residues in the CDR3. Trimming took off 5 bases at V and 5 bases at J, with 9 bases between the two ends. Written as DNA, the CDR3 is TGTGCCAGCTCAAACAGGGATACTGAAGCTTTCTTT. It encodes CASSNRDTEAFF.

V usage is TRBV6-5 and J usage is TRBJ1-4, with D possibly being TRBD1 (6 bases). Germline V gives CDR1 MNHEY, CDR2 SVGAGI. The CDR3 totals 14 residues. Trimming pared 7 bases from V and 8 bases from J, leaving 17 bases between. CDR3 sequence reads: CASKQGVVGEKLFF. Here the CDR3 DNA reads TGTGCCAGCAAACAGGGCGTTGTTGGAGAAAAACTGTTTTTT.

The chain's CDR3 is CASSDGQGGGQPQHF. DNA for the CDR3: TGTGCCAGCAGCGACGGGCAGGGTGGCGGTCAGCCCCAGCATTTT. V usage is TRBV5-5 and J usage is TRBJ1-5; possible D gene TRBD1, 5 bases. This CDR3 has 15 amino acids. V lost 4 bases, J lost 6 bases, and 17 bases lay in between. The germline gives CDR1 SGHKS, CDR2 YYEKEE (reference sequence).